This entry is about one T cell receptor beta chain. Original analysis: Amplification from reference gene primers served as the basis for estimated nucleated cell counts. The protocol was immunoSEQ multiplex PCR, while the TCRdb copy is restricted to in-frame clones and leaves out a portion. The DNA was the basis for D and trimming; V, J and clone size are from that table. The sample has some 65,000 clones, under 85% seen once. The record originates from a study of blood T cell repertoires in COVID-19. At the level of the study: Specimens from acute and convalescent COVID-19 originated in the United States, Italy and Spain.

This sequence originates from a woman aged 80 or over with acute or convalescent COVID-19. Specimen: peripheral blood.

The CDR3 coding sequence is TGTGCCAGCAGCTTAACGGCTAGCGGGAGAGGAGGCATTCAGTACTTC. It specifies CASSLTASGRGGIQYF. The chain is built from TRBV7-3 and TRBJ2-4; TRBD2 matches at 10 bases. The ends lost 0 bases at V and 9 bases at J; junction bases unmatched: 8. Per the germline V gene, CDR1 is SGHTA and CDR2 is FQGTGA. The CDR3 spans 16 residues. Supplemented by reference TRBV7-3 and TRBJ2-4, the full variable domain reads GAGVSQTPSNKVTEKGKYVELRCDPISGHTALYWYRQSLGQGPEFLIYFQGTGAADDSGLPNDRFFAVRPEGSVSTLKIQRTERGDSAVYLCASSLTASGRGGIQYFGAGTRLSVL.